These 12 T cell receptor beta chains share one sample of origin, sequenced in a study of T cells in Graves' hyperthyroidism and ophthalmopathy. The source material, RNA transcripts, was used to amplify TCR beta CDR3 regions. TCR CDR3 regions were first amplified by RT-PCR with HTBI primers. One entry per CDR3 protein results from TCRdb running MiXCR on the multiplex PCR reads. There are some 250,000 distinct CDR3 sequences in the sample; just over 14% occur only once, and about an eighth lies in the top ten. Source material: blood. The receptors were gathered from a woman in her thirties or forties with Graves' hyperthyroidism that later progressed to Graves' ophthalmopathy.

In its sample, this clonotype was seen a few times. The rearrangement joins TRBV6-2 or TRBV6-3 to TRBJ2-3; D not certain. Trimming cost V 4 bases and J 6 bases, with 20 bases left between them. This CDR3 is built from 16 residues. Germline V gives CDR1 MNHEY, CDR2 SVGEGT. CDR3 sequence (DNA): TGTGCCAGCAGTTCCCCCAAAAACCGGCCGACGGATACGCAGTATTTT. It is translated as CASSSPKNRPTDTQYF.

This clonotype was seen ten or more times. The rearrangement links TRBV27 to TRBJ2-1, with D perhaps TRBD2 (6 bases). CDR3 length: 15 amino acids. The germline CDR1 and CDR2 sequences are MNHEY and SMNVEV (reference sequence). Trimming stripped 5 bases from V and 3 bases from J, with 14 bases between. CDR3 in DNA: TGTGCCAGCAGTCCCCCCCGGGAGTACTACAATGAGCAGTTCTTC. Translated, it gives CASSPPREYYNEQFF.

In this sample, this clonotype turned up many times. CDR3 amino acids: CATSDLRGPGETQYF. The CDR3 DNA reads as TGTGCCACCAGTGATTTAAGAGGTCCAGGGGAGACCCAGTACTTC. The chain links TRBV24-1 to TRBJ2-5; maybe TRBD1 (5 bases). The CDR3 totals 15 residues. V lost 1 base, J lost 5 bases, and 13 bases lay in between. Germline V CDR1 and CDR2: KGHDR, SFDVKD.

This clonotype occurred many times. The rearrangement joins TRBV5-5 to TRBJ2-7, with TRBD2 identical over 7 bases. J was trimmed by 5 bases and V by 7 bases; bases with no gene match: 15. Germline values: CDR1 SGHKS, CDR2 YYEKEE (reference sequence). The CDR3 extends over 15 amino acids. CDR3 in amino acids: CASLSTGGKGNEQYF. In DNA form, the CDR3 reads TGTGCCAGCTTATCCACGGGGGGAAAGGGGAACGAGCAGTACTTC.

Comments on this clonotype: With a much larger clone just one base away, this may be a read error. V usage is TRBV19 and J usage is TRBJ2-7; D gene unclear. CDR1 and CDR2 from the germline V gene are LNHDA and SQIVND (reference sequence). CDR3 length: 13 amino acids. The CDR3 reads CAGSIGGTYEQYF. The CDR3 DNA follows: TGTGCCGGTAGTATCGGCGGCACCTACGAGCAGTACTTC.

This clonotype was observed a few times. This chain uses TRBV30 with TRBJ2-7; D might be TRBD1 or TRBD2, each matching 5 bases. Trimming left V 3 bases short and J 5 bases short, with 11 bases between. This CDR3 is built from 12 residues. Germline lookup yields CDR1 GTSNPN and CDR2 SVGIG (reference sequence). Here the CDR3 reads CAWRGLGDEQYF. CDR3 nucleotides: TGTGCCTGGAGGGGGCTCGGGGACGAGCAGTACTTC.

The J gene is TRBJ2-2, the V gene TRBV10-3; 14 nucleotides match TRBD2. The trim removed 4 bases at V and 6 bases at J, leaving 7 bases unmatched. The CDR3 contains 17 residues. Germline CDR1 is ENHRY and CDR2 is SYGVKD. The DNA for the CDR3 is TGTGCCATCAGTGCGCGGGGACTAGCGGGAGAGTCCGGGGAGCTGTTTTTT. Protein sequence: CAISARGLAGESGELFF.

This clonotype turned up a few times. The chain is built from TRBV4-1 and TRBJ2-1, with 10 bases that match TRBD2. Germline CDR1 MGHRA, CDR2 YSYEKL. V shed 1 base and J 4 bases; nucleotides not matched to a gene: 7. This CDR3 is built from 17 residues. The CDR3 reads CASSQGIAGGRYNEQFF. The CDR3 DNA sequence: TGCGCCAGCAGCCAAGGAATAGCGGGAGGACGGTACAATGAGCAGTTCTTC.

This clonotype was picked up many times. This chain links TRBV28 with TRBJ2-1; 7 bases map to TRBD2. The CDR3 runs to 16 residues. Per the germline V gene, CDR1 is MDHEN and CDR2 is SYDVKM. V dropped 5 bases and J dropped 4; count of bases not matched to a gene: 11. Here the CDR3 reads CASSTIPLAVYNEQFF. For the CDR3, the DNA is TGTGCCAGCAGTACGATCCCCCTAGCGGTATACAATGAGCAGTTCTTC.

This clonotype appeared many times. Its ends do not fully match the called genes, so a read error is possible. The rearrangement joins TRBV5-1 to TRBJ2-1; no firm D call. The CDR3 is made up of 13 amino acids. Germline CDR1 is SGHRS and CDR2 is YFSETQ. DNA of the CDR3: TGCGCCAGCAGCTTGGCAATGGGTAATGGGCAGTTCTTC. Translation: CASSLAMGNGQFF.

This clonotype was seen more than once but under ten times. A much larger clone is a single base away; this may be a read error. The J gene is TRBJ2-1, the V gene TRBV27; TRBD2 agrees at 9 bases. There are 17 residues in the CDR3. V was clipped by 4 bases and J by 4 bases; unmatched bases: 11. The germline CDR1 and CDR2 sequences are MNHEY and SMNVEV (reference sequence). CDR3 bases: TGTGCCAGCAGTTCCACGCTGGGACTAGCTGATTACAATGAGCAGTTCTTC. Amino acids: CASSSTLGLADYNEQFF.

The sample holds a few counts of this clonotype. Possible read error: a much larger clone is one base away. The rearrangement joins TRBV20-1 to TRBJ2-1; 7 bases line up with TRBD1. Losses at the gene ends were 6 bases for V and 9 bases for J; bases not matched to a gene: 5. The V gene's germline CDR1 is DFQATT and CDR2 SNEGSKA (reference sequence). This CDR3 has 11 residues. The CDR3, as DNA: TGCAGTGCCACGACAGGGAGTGAGCAGTTCTTC. This gives the protein CSATTGSEQFF.